The 14 T cell receptor beta chains below all came from one sample that was sequenced in a study of OX40 agonist ivuxolimab in advanced cancers. Receptors were amplified or captured by the immunoSEQ multiplex PCR assay. Here the immuneACCESS table is served through TCRdb, limited to in-frame sequences with V and J called. Missing clones are a known gap in these copies; in checked studies unresolved V genes cover under half, and the rest lacks a known reason. For this sample the table gives 60,000 to 65,000 clones, of which roughly 81% were detected only once. The leading ten clones occupy 9.8% of the sample. The sample was CD4+ or CD8+ T cells sorted from blood, taken in a trial of the OX40 agonist ivuxolimab. Source of these receptors: an adult with an advanced solid tumor such as melanoma, head and neck, liver or kidney cancer.

The V and J genes are TRBV11-2 and TRBJ2-1; no clear D gene. Germline V gene sequence: CDR1 SGHAT, CDR2 FQNNGV. V was trimmed by 1 base and J by 4 bases, leaving 11 bases between them. CDR3 length: 15 amino acids. DNA of the CDR3: TGTGCCAGCAGCTTAGTCTCAGCAGGTTACAATGAGCAGTTCTTC. It is translated as CASSLVSAGYNEQFF.

The chain combines TRBV6-6 with TRBJ1-5; weak D call: TRBD1 (5 bases). The CDR3 has 15 amino acids. Germline V gives CDR1 MNHNY, CDR2 SVGAGI (reference sequence). Trimming took 2 bases from V and 3 from J, leaving 11 bases between them. CDR3 amino acids: CASSYNQGINQPQHF. CDR3 DNA: TGTGCCAGCAGTTACAATCAGGGTATCAATCAGCCCCAGCATTTT.

This chain uses TRBV7-2 with TRBJ2-7; D perhaps matches TRBD1 (5 bases). The CDR3 totals 15 residues. V gave up 1 base and J gave up 1 base, with 11 bases separating them. Germline lookup yields CDR1 SGHTA and CDR2 FQGNSA. The CDR3 sequence: CASSLVQARSYEQYF. CDR3 in DNA: TGTGCCAGCAGCTTAGTACAGGCCAGGTCCTACGAGCAGTACTTC.

The chain has TRBV4-2 and TRBJ2-7; 9 bases agree with TRBD2. V dropped 3 bases and J dropped 3; count of bases not matched to a gene: 3. CDR3 length equals 14 residues. Germline-derived CDR1 and CDR2 are LGHNA and YNFKEQ. The CDR3 spells CASSHLTSGYEQYF. In nucleotides, the CDR3 is TGTGCCAGCAGCCATTTGACTAGCGGCTACGAGCAGTACTTC.

This sequence joins TRBV18 and TRBJ2-1; maybe TRBD2 (6 bases). The V gene's germline CDR1 is KGHSH and CDR2 LQKENI. V was cut by 4 bases and J by 9 bases, with 16 bases left in between. The CDR3 sequence is 14 residues long. Here the CDR3 reads CASSQTRSFSEQFF. For the CDR3, the DNA is TGTGCCAGCTCACAGACTAGAAGTTTTAGTGAGCAGTTCTTC.

The chain uses TRBV9 and TRBJ2-1, with 11 bases fitting TRBD2. CDR3 length: 17 residues. Looked up from germline, CDR1 is SGDLS and CDR2 is YYNGEE. With V trimmed by 3 bases and J by 3 bases, 8 bases remained unmatched. CDR3 protein: CASSGRLLAGDYNEQFF. The CDR3 DNA reads TGTGCCAGCAGCGGGAGGCTACTAGCGGGAGACTACAATGAGCAGTTCTTC.

This chain joins TRBV7-3 and TRBJ2-5, with TRBD1 as a possible D gene (5 bases). V was trimmed by 5 bases and J by 5 bases, leaving 12 bases between them. This CDR3 comprises 13 residues. Looked up from germline, CDR1 is SGHTA and CDR2 is FQGTGA. The CDR3 nucleotides read TGTGCCAGCAGCCCAGGGTCCGGGGAGACCCAGTACTTC. Its translation: CASSPGSGETQYF.

The chain recombines TRBV7-9 with TRBJ1-5; TRBD1 matches at 7 bases. Trimming cost V 5 bases and J 5 bases; bases outside gene matches: 9. The CDR3 is 15 amino acids. Germline V gives CDR1 SEHNR, CDR2 FQNEAQ (reference sequence). The CDR3 sequence: CASSLTGAGDQPQHF. The CDR3 DNA sequence: TGTGCCAGCAGCCTTACAGGGGCAGGGGATCAGCCCCAGCATTTT. Using reference TRBV7-9 and TRBJ1-5 for the parts outside the CDR3, the full variable domain is DTGVSQNPRHKITKRGQNVTFRCDPISEHNRLYWYRQTLGQGPEFLTYFQNEAQLEKSRLLSDRFSAERPKGSFSTLEIQRTEQGDSAMYLCASSLTGAGDQPQHFGDGTRLSIL.

Sample share makes this clone medium-sized. This chain joins TRBV5-1 and TRBJ2-5, with D maybe TRBD1 (7 bases). Germline V gene lookup returns CDR1 SGHRS and CDR2 YFSETQ. The CDR3 consists of 15 residues. Trimming removed 4 bases from V and 1 base from J, with 14 bases in between. CDR3 sequence reads: CASSGGGGVQETQYF. In DNA, the CDR3 is TGCGCCAGCAGCGGTGGAGGGGGCGTCCAAGAGACCCAGTACTTC.

This chain links TRBV19 with TRBJ2-5; D not certain. The J call is uncertain, as TRBJ2-7 better fits the DNA end. The CDR3 runs to 13 residues. Germline V CDR1 and CDR2: LNHDA, SQIVND (reference sequence). The CDR3 coding sequence is TGTGCCAGTGGGCACCTTCTATCCTACGAGCAGTACTTC. It yields the protein CASGHLLSYEQYF.

The rearrangement uses TRBV19 and TRBJ1-3, with D perhaps TRBD1 (6 bases). Germline V lookup: CDR1 LNHDA, CDR2 SQIVND (reference sequence). Trimming cost V 3 bases and J 3 bases, with 12 bases left between them. The CDR3 is 15 amino acids. CDR3 sequence (DNA): TGTGCCAGTAGTATGTGGGGGCTTGGTGGAAACACCATATATTTT. Its protein product is CASSMWGLGGNTIYF.

The chain has TRBV12-5 and TRBJ1-4, with a weak D call TRBD1 (6 bases). The CDR3 contains 15 residues. Trimming cost V 5 bases and J 8 bases, with 18 bases left between them. Germline loops: CDR1 LGHNT, CDR2 FRNRAP. The CDR3 sequence is CASGPPAGVGEKLFF. CDR3 sequence (DNA): TGTGCTAGTGGTCCCCCGGCAGGGGTCGGCGAAAAACTGTTTTTT.

The sample holds a few counts of this clone. The genes are TRBV5-1 and TRBJ2-7; 7 bases fit TRBD2. The V gene's germline CDR1 is SGHRS and CDR2 YFSETQ. CDR3 length: 15 residues. Losses at the gene ends were 4 bases for V and 2 bases for J; bases not matched to a gene: 9. The CDR3, as DNA: TGCGCCAGCAGCCCCGGGGGGAGCCCCACCTACGAGCAGTACTTC. Translation: CASSPGGSPTYEQYF. Based on the CDR3 plus reference TRBV5-1 and TRBJ2-7, the full variable domain is KAGVTQTPRYLIKTRGQQVTLSCSPISGHRSVSWYQQTPGQGLQFLFEYFSETQRNKGNFPGRFSGRQFSNSRSEMNVSTLELGDSALYLCASSPGGSPTYEQYFGPGTRLTVT.

This clone was recorded once. The CDR3 sequence is CASSLEGTGRTNEKLFF. CDR3 coding DNA: TGTGCCAGCAGCTTAGAAGGGACAGGGCGAACTAATGAAAAACTGTTTTTT. The V gene is TRBV7-8, the J gene TRBJ1-4; 9 bases match TRBD1. V lost 1 base, J lost 1 base, and 4 bases stayed unmatched. Germline V gene sequence: CDR1 SGHVS, CDR2 FQNEAQ. The CDR3 runs to 17 residues.